Listed here are 27 T cell receptor beta chains from one sample, sequenced in a study of CD8+ T cells in alopecia areata. Treatment of the sample: oral pan-JAK inhibitor, 5-10 mg twice daily. The authors extracted RNA and reverse transcribed it into cDNA as the sequencing template. Assay used: immunoSEQ multiplex PCR; TCRdb lists only in-frame clones, some missing. The table includes fewer than 250,000 clones, 60% to 70% detected once. This sample comprised CD4+ T cells sorted from blood, obtained at week 4, from a patient treated with tofacitinib. These receptor sequences come from a human donor with alopecia areata.

This clone was counted a few times. The chain links TRBV5-1 to TRBJ1-2; D is unclear. Per the germline V gene, CDR1 is SGHRS and CDR2 is YFSETQ. The CDR3 covers 15 residues. V lost 0 bases and J 2 bases, leaving 11 bases between the germline ends. Written as DNA, the CDR3 is TGCGCCAGCAGCTTGGGAGGCATGAGCAACTATGGCTACACCTTC. This sequence encodes CASSLGGMSNYGYTF.

V and J are TRBV30 and TRBJ2-1, with 11 nucleotides matching TRBD2. The CDR3 has 16 residues. After removal of 4 bases from V and 4 bases from J, the junction contained 9 bases not matched to a gene. Germline loops: CDR1 GTSNPN, CDR2 SVGIG (reference sequence). CDR3 nucleotides: TGTGCCTGGAAGGTGGGGACTAGCGGTCCATACAATGAGCAGTTCTTC. It translates to CAWKVGTSGPYNEQFF.

The chain combines TRBV14 with TRBJ2-7, with TRBD2 identical over 10 bases. J lost 3 bases, V lost 6 bases, and 2 bases had no gene match. The CDR3 extends over 13 amino acids. Germline V CDR1 and CDR2: SGHDN, FVKESK. Here the CDR3 DNA reads TGTGCCAGCAGTTGGACTAGCGGCTACGAGCAGTACTTC. Protein sequence: CASSWTSGYEQYF. Combining the CDR3 with reference TRBV14 and TRBJ2-7 gives the whole variable domain EAGVTQFPSHSVIEKGQTVTLRCDPISGHDNLYWYRRVMGKEIKFLLHFVKESKQDESGMPNNRFLAERTGGTYSTLKVQPAELEDSGVYFCASSWTSGYEQYFGPGTRLTVT.

This clone has a handful of counts. The V gene is TRBV15, the J gene TRBJ2-5; no clear D gene. CDR3 length: 15 amino acids. The V gene lost 1 base and the J gene lost 2 bases, with 11 bases spanning the gap. Germline values: CDR1 LNHNV, CDR2 YYDKDF (reference sequence). The CDR3 here is CATSRAAPGQETQYF. The CDR3 DNA reads as TGTGCCACCAGCAGAGCGGCACCAGGTCAAGAGACCCAGTACTTC.

The chain employs TRBV29-1 and TRBJ2-5, with D perhaps TRBD2 (6 bases). The CDR3 has 14 amino acids. Trimming took 7 bases from V and 0 from J, leaving 15 bases between them. The V gene's germline CDR1 is SQVTM and CDR2 ANQGSEA. The CDR3 nucleotides are TGCAGCGGGGGGGTTCGGCGAAACCAAGAGACCCAGTACTTC. This sequence encodes CSGGVRRNQETQYF.

The V call is TRBV7-8, the J call TRBJ1-1; no clear D. The CDR3 is 13 residues long. Trimming shortened V by 3 bases and J by 5 bases, and 10 bases separated the two germline ends. Germline CDR1 and CDR2: SGHVS and FQNEAQ. The CDR3 sequence is CASSFRTGTEAFF. The CDR3 DNA is TGTGCCAGCAGCTTTAGGACGGGGACTGAAGCTTTCTTT.

This chain links TRBV5-4 with TRBJ1-1; D might be TRBD1 (6 bases). The germline V and J ends were trimmed by 3 bases and 1 base, with 13 bases remaining between them. The CDR3 sequence is 15 residues long. Per the germline V gene, CDR1 is SGHNT and CDR2 is YYREEE (reference sequence). CDR3 sequence (DNA): TGTGCCAGCAGCTACCCCGGGACACCGAACACTGAAGCTTTCTTT. This translates into CASSYPGTPNTEAFF.

This clone has only a few counts. The chain uses TRBV5-1 and TRBJ2-5; D might be TRBD1 (6 bases). V was clipped by 3 bases and J by 5 bases, with 14 bases between them. The CDR3 spans 14 residues. The germline V gene encodes CDR1 SGHRS and CDR2 YFSETQ. The CDR3 DNA reads TGCGCCAGCAGCTGGCAGGACAGCAGGGAGACCCAGTACTTC. Protein sequence: CASSWQDSRETQYF. Variable domain in full (rest from reference TRBV5-1 and TRBJ2-5): KAGVTQTPRYLIKTRGQQVTLSCSPISGHRSVSWYQQTPGQGLQFLFEYFSETQRNKGNFPGRFSGRQFSNSRSEMNVSTLELGDSALYLCASSWQDSRETQYFGPGTRLLVL.

The gene calls are TRBV30 and TRBJ2-7; the D gene is possibly TRBD1 (6 bases). The ends were cut back, 3 bases at V and 6 bases at J, with 15 bases in the middle. Per germline, CDR1 GTSNPN and CDR2 SVGIG (reference sequence). The CDR3 runs 13 residues. CDR3 in amino acids: CAWSAGVGSEQYF. For the CDR3, the DNA is TGTGCCTGGAGCGCAGGGGTGGGTTCCGAGCAGTACTTC.

The rearrangement joins TRBV7-2 to TRBJ2-5; possibly TRBD1 or TRBD2 for D (6 bases each). Germline-derived CDR1 and CDR2 are SGHTA and FQGNSA. This CDR3 has 16 amino acids. Between the trimmed V and J ends, which lost 4 bases and 0 bases, there was a span of 15 bases. The CDR3 loop reads CASSWLGGSYQETQYF. In DNA form, the CDR3 reads TGTGCCAGCAGCTGGCTCGGGGGCTCTTACCAAGAGACCCAGTACTTC.

This clone was seen more than once but under ten times. This chain connects TRBV28 to TRBJ2-6; tentative D call: TRBD1 (6 bases). Germline CDR1 reads MDHEN; CDR2 reads SYDVKM. The CDR3 has 16 residues. The V end lost 3 bases, the J end lost 5 bases, and 14 bases lay between the germline ends. The CDR3 reads CASSFEDRLRANVLTF. The CDR3 bases are TGTGCCAGCAGTTTTGAAGACAGGCTCCGGGCCAACGTCCTGACTTTC.

The chain couples TRBV25-1 to TRBJ2-1; the match to TRBD2 covers 13 bases. This CDR3 is 18 amino acids long. V dropped 4 bases and J dropped 7; count of bases not matched to a gene: 13. Germline values: CDR1 MGHDK, CDR2 SYGVNS. CDR3 region: CASSAGLAGRGGMNEQFF. CDR3 bases: TGTGCCAGCAGTGCGGGACTAGCGGGAAGGGGCGGGATGAATGAGCAGTTCTTC.

This clone appeared a few times. The V call is TRBV7-9, the J call TRBJ2-6; D uncertain. CDR1 and CDR2 from the germline V gene are SEHNR and FQNEAQ (reference sequence). V lost 4 bases and J 0 bases, leaving 4 bases between the germline ends. The CDR3 spans 14 residues. The CDR3 sequence: CASSSDSGANVLTF. The CDR3 coding sequence is TGTGCCAGCAGCTCAGACTCTGGGGCCAACGTCCTGACTTTC.

This chain links TRBV2 with TRBJ1-5; D is unresolved. The CDR3 has 14 amino acids. V was pared by 4 bases and J by 2 bases, with 9 bases between. The germline CDR1 and CDR2 sequences are SNHLY and FYNNEI. This CDR3 is CASSVTEGNQPQHF. The CDR3 DNA reads TGTGCCAGCAGTGTTACAGAAGGCAATCAGCCCCAGCATTTT.

This clone was counted between two and nine times. DNA of the CDR3: TGCAGCGTTGCCGGGCAGGGGGTCAAGGAGCAGTACTTC. Residues: CSVAGQGVKEQYF. The rearrangement joins TRBV29-1 to TRBJ2-7; 7 bases align to TRBD1. Germline V lookup: CDR1 SQVTM, CDR2 ANQGSEA. V was pared by 4 bases and J by 7 bases, with 10 bases of the junction left unmatched. CDR3 length: 13 amino acids.

This clone was seen only a few times. The chain uses TRBV10-3 and TRBJ1-5; D is unresolved. Germline CDR1 and CDR2: ENHRY and SYGVKD. There are 15 residues in the CDR3. The ends were cut back, 1 base at V and 5 bases at J, with 12 bases in the middle. The CDR3: CAISEYSRADQPQHF. DNA of the CDR3: TGTGCCATCAGTGAGTATTCCCGGGCCGATCAGCCCCAGCATTTT.

This chain joins TRBV29-1 and TRBJ2-7; D may correspond to TRBD1 or TRBD2 (5 bases each). Germline loops: CDR1 SQVTM, CDR2 ANQGSEA. This CDR3 has 12 residues. V dropped 7 bases and J dropped 2 bases, with 12 bases sitting between them. The CDR3 spells CSARDAAYEQYF. CDR3 nucleotides: TGCAGCGCCCGGGACGCAGCCTACGAGCAGTACTTC.

In regard to this clone: Germline is not matched at one junction end, which may reflect a read error. The chain recombines TRBV29-1 with TRBJ2-7; D ambiguous. CDR3 length: 11 residues. CDR1 is SQVTM and CDR2 is ANQGSEA in the germline V gene. DNA of the CDR3: TGTGCCGTCTGGGGATCCTACGAGCAGTACTTC. Translation gives CAVWGSYEQYF.

The V call is TRBV4-1, the J call TRBJ2-3; D possibly corresponds to TRBD2 (6 bases). V lost 1 base to trimming and J lost 11 bases, with 19 bases between them. The germline V gene has CDR1 MGHRA and CDR2 YSYEKL. This CDR3 has 15 residues. The CDR3 coding sequence is TGCGCCAGCAGCCAAGGGGACTCCCGGGGGTACGGGCAGTATTTT. Translation: CASSQGDSRGYGQYF.

The chain carries TRBV2 and TRBJ1-1; D is ambiguous. CDR1 SNHLY and CDR2 FYNNEI come from the germline V gene. Trimming took off 7 bases at V and 2 bases at J, with 14 bases between the two ends. The CDR3 length is 14 residues. The CDR3: CASKIGPSNTEAFF. CDR3 nucleotides: TGTGCCAGCAAGATTGGACCGTCCAACACTGAAGCTTTCTTT.

The rearrangement joins TRBV2 to TRBJ2-1; D is perhaps TRBD2 (6 bases). Between the trimmed V and J ends, which lost 6 bases and 1 base, there was a span of 10 bases. CDR3 length: 14 amino acids. From germline, CDR1 is SNHLY and CDR2 FYNNEI. This CDR3 is CASRGGTSYNEQFF. DNA of the CDR3: TGTGCCAGCAGAGGCGGGACGTCCTACAATGAGCAGTTCTTC.

The V call is TRBV6-5, the J call TRBJ1-5; D not certain. Germline V gene data show CDR1 as MNHEY and CDR2 as SVGAGI. V was trimmed by 0 bases and J by 1 base, leaving 7 bases between them. The CDR3 totals 15 residues. This chain's CDR3 is CASSYSVKSNQPQHF. In DNA form, the CDR3 reads TGTGCCAGCAGTTACTCCGTTAAGAGCAATCAGCCCCAGCATTTT.

V gene TRBV30 combines with J gene TRBJ1-1; a possible D gene is TRBD1 (6 bases). This CDR3 is built from 14 residues. With 1 base removed from V and 10 bases from J, the gap between germline ends came to 19 bases. Germline-derived CDR1 and CDR2 are GTSNPN and SVGIG (reference sequence). The CDR3 sequence: CAWSDYRSRGRAFF. The DNA of the CDR3 is TGTGCCTGGAGTGACTATCGGTCCAGGGGTAGAGCTTTCTTT.

This chain uses TRBV7-9 with TRBJ2-1; 11 bases are a match to TRBD2. With 4 bases clipped from V and 11 bases from J, the junction kept 7 bases outside the gene matches. CDR1 and CDR2 from the germline V gene are SEHNR and FQNEAQ (reference sequence). CDR3 size: 14 residues. In DNA, the CDR3 is TGTGCCAGCAGCTCCGGGACTAGCGGAAGAAAGCAGTTCTTC. Translating it yields CASSSGTSGRKQFF.

The rearrangement joins TRBV4-3 to TRBJ2-3; no clear D gene. There are 11 residues in the CDR3. In germline, CDR1 is LGHNA, CDR2 YSLEER. V was cut by 5 bases and J by 14 bases, with 14 bases left in between. CDR3 bases: TGCGCCAGCAGCTCCAGCCAAAGATGGTATTTT. As protein: CASSSSQRWYF.

This clone was seen a single time. Other nucleotide sequences from this sample produce the same CDR3. The genes are TRBV30 and TRBJ2-6; D gene ambiguous. Trimming removed 5 bases at V and 3 bases at J, with 5 bases between. The CDR3 is made up of 12 amino acids. Germline-derived CDR1 and CDR2 are GTSNPN and SVGIG (reference sequence). The CDR3 DNA reads as TGTGCCTGGTCCAGTGGGGCCAACGTCCTGACTTTC. Its protein product is CAWSSGANVLTF.

This rearrangement joins TRBV7-9 to TRBJ1-5; D gene ambiguous. Looked up from germline, CDR1 is SEHNR and CDR2 is FQNEAQ (reference sequence). Between the trimmed V and J ends, which lost 8 bases and 4 bases, there was a span of 6 bases. The CDR3 contains 11 residues. The CDR3 nucleotides read TGTGCCAGCGGGCTTAATCAGCCCCAGCATTTT. Translated: CASGLNQPQHF. The complete variable domain, with remaining parts taken from reference TRBV7-9 and TRBJ1-5, reads DTGVSQNPRHKITKRGQNVTFRCDPISEHNRLYWYRQTLGQGPEFLTYFQNEAQLEKSRLLSDRFSAERPKGSFSTLEIQRTEQGDSAMYLCASGLNQPQHFGDGTRLSIL.